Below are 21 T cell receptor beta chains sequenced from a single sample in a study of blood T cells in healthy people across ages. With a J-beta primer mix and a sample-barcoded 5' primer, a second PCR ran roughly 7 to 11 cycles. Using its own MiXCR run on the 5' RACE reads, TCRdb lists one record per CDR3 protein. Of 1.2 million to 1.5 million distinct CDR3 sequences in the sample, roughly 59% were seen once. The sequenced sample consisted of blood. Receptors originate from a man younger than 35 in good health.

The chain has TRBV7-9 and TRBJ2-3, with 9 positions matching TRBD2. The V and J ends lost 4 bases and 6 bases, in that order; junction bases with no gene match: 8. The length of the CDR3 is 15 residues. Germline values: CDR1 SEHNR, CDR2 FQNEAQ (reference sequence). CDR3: CASSSIAGVGDTQYF. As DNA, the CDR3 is TGTGCCAGCAGCTCTATAGCGGGAGTTGGTGATACGCAGTATTTT.

Here the CDR3 DNA reads TGCAGTGCTAGGACCACCGACGATTTCACAGATACGCAGTATTTT. Translating gives CSARTTDDFTDTQYF. The genes are TRBV20-1 and TRBJ2-3; D remains ambiguous. The CDR3 runs 15 residues. Germline CDR1 DFQATT, CDR2 SNEGSKA (reference sequence). Trimming cost V 3 bases and J 2 bases, with 15 bases left between them.

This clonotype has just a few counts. In DNA, the CDR3 is TGCAGCGGGAGGACAGGGGGGCAGGAGACCCAGTACTTC. The encoded protein is CSGRTGGQETQYF. This chain uses TRBV29-1 with TRBJ2-4; 10 bases are a match to TRBD1. The J call is doubtful: the DNA matches TRBJ2-5 better. Per germline, CDR1 SQVTM and CDR2 ANQGSEA. The CDR3 has 13 residues.

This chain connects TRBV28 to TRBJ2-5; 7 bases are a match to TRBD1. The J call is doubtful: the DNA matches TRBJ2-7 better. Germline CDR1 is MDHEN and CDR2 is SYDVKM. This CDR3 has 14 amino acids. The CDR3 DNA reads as TGTGCCAGCACCCCTGACAGGGTTGATCACGAGCAGTACTTC. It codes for CASTPDRVDHEQYF.

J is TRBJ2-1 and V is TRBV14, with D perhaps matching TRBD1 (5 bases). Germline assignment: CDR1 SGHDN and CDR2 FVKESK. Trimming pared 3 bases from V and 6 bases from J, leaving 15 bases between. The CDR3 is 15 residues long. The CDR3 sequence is CASSQATGPANEQFF. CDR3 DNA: TGTGCCAGCAGCCAGGCTACAGGCCCGGCCAATGAGCAGTTCTTC. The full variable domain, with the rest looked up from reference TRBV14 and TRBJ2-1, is EAGVTQFPSHSVIEKGQTVTLRCDPISGHDNLYWYRRVMGKEIKFLLHFVKESKQDESGMPNNRFLAERTGGTYSTLKVQPAELEDSGVYFCASSQATGPANEQFFGPGTRLTVL.

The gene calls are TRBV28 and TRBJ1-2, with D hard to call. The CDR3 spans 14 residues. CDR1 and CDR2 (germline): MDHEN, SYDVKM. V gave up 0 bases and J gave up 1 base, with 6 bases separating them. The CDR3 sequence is CASSLWDLNYGYTF. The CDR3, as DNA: TGTGCCAGCAGTTTATGGGATCTTAACTATGGCTACACCTTC.

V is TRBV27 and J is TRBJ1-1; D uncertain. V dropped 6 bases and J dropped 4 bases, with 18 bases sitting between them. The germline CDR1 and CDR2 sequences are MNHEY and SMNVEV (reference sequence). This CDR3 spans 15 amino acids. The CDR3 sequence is CASSPSVWVGTEAFF. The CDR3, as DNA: TGTGCCAGCAGCCCCTCCGTTTGGGTGGGCACTGAAGCTTTCTTT.

The CDR3 nucleotides read TGCAGCGTGAGGGAGGACTCTGCCTATCCCCGTGAAGCTTTCTTT. Amino acid sequence: CSVREDSAYPREAFF. This chain uses TRBV29-1 with TRBJ1-1; D is ambiguous. CDR1 is SQVTM and CDR2 is ANQGSEA in the germline V gene. Trimming removed 6 bases from V and 7 bases from J, with 24 bases in between. CDR3 size: 15 residues. The full variable domain, with the rest looked up from reference TRBV29-1 and TRBJ1-1, is SAVISQKPSRDICQRGTSLTIQCQVDSQVTMMFWYRQQPGQSLTLIATANQGSEATYESGFVIDKFPISRPNLTFSTLTVSNMSPEDSSIYLCSVREDSAYPREAFFGQGTRLTVV.

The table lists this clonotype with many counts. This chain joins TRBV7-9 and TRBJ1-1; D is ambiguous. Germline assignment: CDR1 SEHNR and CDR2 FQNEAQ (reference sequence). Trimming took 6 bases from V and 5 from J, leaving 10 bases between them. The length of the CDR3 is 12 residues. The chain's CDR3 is CASSLSGTEAFF. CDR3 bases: TGTGCCAGCAGTTTGAGCGGAACTGAAGCTTTCTTT.

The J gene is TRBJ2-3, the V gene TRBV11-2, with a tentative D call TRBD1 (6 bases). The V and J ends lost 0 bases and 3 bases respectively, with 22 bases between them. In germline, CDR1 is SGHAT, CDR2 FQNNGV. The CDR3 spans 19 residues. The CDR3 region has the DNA TGTGCCAGCAGCTTAGATTTTTGGGGACAAAAACGTGGGACAGATACGCAGTATTTT. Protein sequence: CASSLDFWGQKRGTDTQYF.

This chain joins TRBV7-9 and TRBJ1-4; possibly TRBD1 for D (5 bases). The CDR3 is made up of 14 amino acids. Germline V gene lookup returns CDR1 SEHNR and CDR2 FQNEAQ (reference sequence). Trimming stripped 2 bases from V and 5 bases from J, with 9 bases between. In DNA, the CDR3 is TGTGCCAGCAGCTTAAGGGACGGAAATGAAAAACTGTTTTTT. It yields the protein CASSLRDGNEKLFF.

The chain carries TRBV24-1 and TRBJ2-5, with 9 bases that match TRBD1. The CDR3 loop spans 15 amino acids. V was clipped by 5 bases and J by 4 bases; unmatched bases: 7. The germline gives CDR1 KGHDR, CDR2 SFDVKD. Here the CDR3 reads CATSAGGQGGETQYF. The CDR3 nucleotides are TGTGCCACCAGTGCAGGGGGACAGGGAGGAGAGACCCAGTACTTC.

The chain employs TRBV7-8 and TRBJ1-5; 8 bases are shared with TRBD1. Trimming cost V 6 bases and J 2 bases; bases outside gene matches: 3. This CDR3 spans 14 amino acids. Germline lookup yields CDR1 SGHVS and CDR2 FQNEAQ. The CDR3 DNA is TGTGCCAGCAGGGACAGGGCGGGCAATCAGCCCCAGCATTTT. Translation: CASRDRAGNQPQHF.

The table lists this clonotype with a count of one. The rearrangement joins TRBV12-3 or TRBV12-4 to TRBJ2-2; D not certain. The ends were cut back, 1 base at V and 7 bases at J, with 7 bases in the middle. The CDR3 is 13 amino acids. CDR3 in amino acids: CASSLGGHGELFF. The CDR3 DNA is TGTGCCAGCAGTTTAGGGGGTCACGGGGAGCTGTTTTTT.

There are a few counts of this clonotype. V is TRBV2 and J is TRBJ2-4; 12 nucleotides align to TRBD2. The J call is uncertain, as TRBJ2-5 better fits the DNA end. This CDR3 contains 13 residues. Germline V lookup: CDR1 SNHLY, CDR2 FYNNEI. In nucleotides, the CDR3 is TGTGCCAGCAGGGGGACTAGCGGGGAGACCCAGTACTTC. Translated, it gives CASRGTSGETQYF.

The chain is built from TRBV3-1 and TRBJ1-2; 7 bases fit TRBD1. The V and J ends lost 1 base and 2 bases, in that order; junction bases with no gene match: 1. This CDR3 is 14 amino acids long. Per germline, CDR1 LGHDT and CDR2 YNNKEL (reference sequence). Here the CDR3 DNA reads TGTGCCAGCAGCCAAGCACAGGGGAACTATGGCTACACCTTC. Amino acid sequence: CASSQAQGNYGYTF.

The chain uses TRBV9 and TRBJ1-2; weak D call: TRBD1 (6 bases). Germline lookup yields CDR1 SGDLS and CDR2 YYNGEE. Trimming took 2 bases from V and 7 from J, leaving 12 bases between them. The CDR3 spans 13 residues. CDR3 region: CASSVGGALGYTF. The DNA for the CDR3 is TGTGCCAGCAGCGTCGGGGGGGCGCTTGGCTACACCTTC.

This CDR3 is CASSPRITNYGYTF. The CDR3 nucleotides read TGTGCCAGCAGCCCGCGGATCACTAACTATGGCTACACCTTC. The chain has TRBV14 and TRBJ1-2, with unresolved D. Germline V gives CDR1 SGHDN, CDR2 FVKESK. Trimming stripped 4 bases from V and 0 bases from J, with 9 bases between. The CDR3 runs to 14 residues.

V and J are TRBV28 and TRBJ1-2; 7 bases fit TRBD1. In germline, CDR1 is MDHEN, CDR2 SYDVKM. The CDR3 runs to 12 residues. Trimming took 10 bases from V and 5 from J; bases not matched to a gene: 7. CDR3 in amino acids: CATGTGVYGYTF. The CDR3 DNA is TGTGCCACCGGTACAGGGGTTTATGGCTACACCTTC.

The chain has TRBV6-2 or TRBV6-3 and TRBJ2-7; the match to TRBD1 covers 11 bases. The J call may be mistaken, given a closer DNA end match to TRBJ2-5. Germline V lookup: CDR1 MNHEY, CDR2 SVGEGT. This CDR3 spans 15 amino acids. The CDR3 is CASSYRTGGRETQYF. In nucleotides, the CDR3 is TGTGCCAGCAGTTACAGGACAGGGGGCCGGGAGACCCAGTACTTC.

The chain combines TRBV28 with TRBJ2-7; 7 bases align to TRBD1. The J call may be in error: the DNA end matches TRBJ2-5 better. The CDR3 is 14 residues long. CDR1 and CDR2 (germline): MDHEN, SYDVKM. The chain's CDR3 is CASSPAGGWGTQYF. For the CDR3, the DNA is TGTGCCAGCAGTCCGGCAGGGGGTTGGGGGACCCAGTACTTC.